This entry describes one TCR beta chain. Its antigen remains unidentified. No much larger clonotype is one base removed from it; base qualities were not supplied. From the cysteine up to the phenylalanine, the CDR3 has a length of 14 residues. This entry keeps only the CDR3 DNA: 42 bases, framed from base 1. V is trimmed back by 2 bases and J by 4 bases, and the junction contains 4 bases that no gene match accounts for. CDR1 KGHSH and CDR2 LQKENI are derived from the germline V gene. These data belong to a study of cytomegalovirus exposure and HLA in healthy donors (dated by TCRdb to 2016 to 2017). Some background on the complete study: An earlier analysis of approximately 590 of the donors reported 250 to 350 Gb of sequence data and 117 million unique TCR beta sequences from 150 million to 200 million T cells. An early release covering 550 to 650 HLA-typed donors comprised 250 to 350 gigabases of sequencing data and around 80 million unique TCR sequences. Among the roughly 400 genotyped donors, around 79% belonged to the genetic ancestry cluster associated with self-reported Caucasian donors. The study was designed to test whether signatures of past pathogen exposure could be identified by cataloging public T cell receptors. The study used immunosequencing to profile the T cell repertoires of 600 to 850 subjects and linked those repertoires to cytomegalovirus serostatus. Along with the approximately 600-subject first cohort, a separate validation cohort of some 130 different subjects was used. The study combined high-throughput TCR immunosequencing, statistical association of individual TCRs with disease status, and machine learning to predict cytomegalovirus infection status. To study patterns of TCR occurrence, a later analysis re-analyzed previously published TCR beta repertoires from around 700 donors and added high-resolution HLA genotyping. The later analysis used no new phenotypic data to find candidate immune exposures, relying instead on TCR beta sequences and their occurrence across donors. An earlier analysis of roughly 600 of the donors used high-throughput TCR beta sequencing to judge whether each TCR beta V gene segment behaved as functional or pseudogenic. Alongside the repertoire data, information on donor age, sex, ethnicity and CMV serostatus was compiled. A later genetic analysis used genome-wide SNP genotypes for about three fifths of the 666 donors, treating that subset as a discovery cohort. Every repertoire in the discovery cohort had been generated on one and the same sequencing platform. Class I and class II HLA loci were covered by the typing at four-digit resolution. Typing coverage varied by locus: about 629-630 donors for A, B, C, DRB1 and DQB1; approximately 500 for DQA1; approximately 570 for DPA1; fewer than 480 for DPB1. Five DR-DQ haplotypes were treated as single units for association and clustering because of strong linkage in the cohort. Among about 390 genotyped donors of the cohort, an average of approximately 240,000 unique TCR beta nucleotide sequences were sequenced per donor, 15% to 20% of them non-productive.

Libraries came from the immunoSEQ multiplex PCR assay. A mixture of 60 forward primers for TCR Vbeta segments and 13 reverse primers for TCR Jbeta segments was used in the multiplex PCR. The CDR3 region of rearranged TCR beta genes was amplified from genomic DNA by a multiplex PCR assay. The amplified TCR beta libraries were sequenced on the Illumina HiSeq System as 87-base-pair reads. The published analysis was carried out like this. Across the 500 to 700 repertoires, a later analysis counted roughly 77 million unique TCR beta chains, roughly 11 million of which were shared by at least two donors. Raw reads were error-corrected and collapsed into unique sequences with a nearest-neighbor algorithm that merged closely related sequences to remove PCR and sequencing errors. Alignment of CDR3 sequences to IMGT reference sequences was used to assign V, D and J gene segments. For a sequence to be retained, a match of at least six nucleotides was required to both a V gene segment and a J gene segment. Rearrangements were called productive when the CDR3 lacked stop codons and stayed in frame with V and J; all others were non-productive. CDR3 was defined according to IMGT convention as the region running from the second conserved V-encoded cysteine to the conserved J-encoded phenylalanine. The earlier analysis of some 550 of the donors excluded any sequence lacking an unambiguous match to a single V gene segment. An earlier analysis of almost 600 of the donors classified V segments as functional when productive rearrangements were above 56.7% and as segregating when the standard deviation between donors was above 5%. A statistical classification framework was built for diagnosing cytomegalovirus status from the catalog of TCR beta chain sequences. In a later analysis, TCR nucleotide sequences were compared against IMGT/GENE-DB human TR gene sequences so that V and J genes could be assigned. Using the TCRdist pipeline, a later analysis assigned CDR3 sequences along with most-parsimonious VDJ recombination scenarios. In a later analysis, every TCR beta chain was defined by the combination of its CDR3 amino acid sequence and its V-gene family, and reads without a unique V-gene family were dropped. In a later analysis, 500 to 650 highly shared, low-generation-probability nucleotide sequences were removed to address suspected cross-contamination and a sequencing artifact. In a later analysis, a clonal expansion index was calculated for each public chain from normalized within-repertoire ranks of inferred template counts. A later analysis computed generation probabilities with a VDJ recombination model fitted to out-of-frame rearrangements, and checked the results against IGoR. Hypergeometric tests were used in a later analysis to score TCR-TCR, TCR-HLA and TCR-CMV co-occurrence, with a repertoire-size bias correction applied to the TCR pairs. To estimate false discovery rates, a later analysis permuted the HLA or CMV assignments 20 times. In a later analysis, co-occurring TCRs were grouped with DBSCAN, and TCRdist sequence similarity was added when clustering was performed within HLA-allele-positive subsets. For co-occurrence clustering, repertoires with fewer than 30,000 or more than 120,000 public chains were excluded, along with four to six repertoires with anomalous nucleotide sharing. TCRdb stores this immuneACCESS table with in-frame sequences only. Part of the clones is absent; in the studies checked, under half of the shortfall reflects unresolved V genes, and no reason is known for the rest. The V and J calls and clone size were taken over from that table, and D and trimming were inferred from the DNA. In all, the sample holds about 150,000 clones, and roughly three quarters of those were seen once. The top ten constitute roughly 2% of the sample.

Findings and caveats that apply to the study as a whole: Around 16 rarely observed V segments, including chromosome 9 orphons, were excluded from the earlier analysis of about 600 of the donors because counts were too low. The only immune exposure information available for the cohort was CMV serostatus. A further reported finding was that TCR beta sequences accurately predicted the HLA-A and HLA-B alleles for most subjects in the first cohort. An earlier analysis of approximately 500 of the donors showed that most TCR beta V segments appeared in productive rearrangements either about 87% or about 30% of the time, which broadly matched IMGT annotations. In both the original and validation cohorts, the classifier was reported to diagnose cytomegalovirus status with high specificity and sensitivity. In a later analysis, HLA-associated TCR beta chains showed more clonal expansion and lower generation probabilities than non-associated chains that were equally common. Strong co-occurrence of HLA alleles, especially DR and DQ, made assigning TCR associations to individual alleles difficult. Three of the identified cytomegalovirus-associated TCR beta chains were confirmed in vitro to be specific for cytomegalovirus antigens. In a later analysis, several top co-occurrence clusters were reported to appear linked to parvovirus B19, influenza, CMV and Epstein-Barr virus. Because HLA typing was missing for some donors at each locus, association tests included only the typed subset. Sequencing depth was assumed to be roughly uniform across donors in the presence/absence analyses, though that assumption may not hold. Correlated functional status among segregating V segments might reflect linkage disequilibrium, but an unknown experimental factor could not be ruled out. A total of fewer than 200 TCR beta chains were listed by the study as associated with cytomegalovirus. A group of highly shared sequence variants was considered likely to be a technical artifact of the sequencing pipeline. Some IMGT-functional V segments, including TRBV6-2 and TRBV6-3, could not be told apart with the 87-base-pair reads, so those segments were excluded. It was suggested by the authors that the approach could potentially be generalized to other disease states and immunological phenotypes. Compared with the approximately 670-donor mean, donors in an Asian-associated ancestry cluster had fewer N-insertions in productive TCRs, according to a later genetic analysis. A later genetic analysis associated a missense DCLRE1C variant with V-gene and J-gene trimming of TCR beta chains, and an independent cohort replicated the association. Most CMV-associated TCR beta chains appeared to be HLA-restricted in a later analysis, and the HLA associations seemed to be driven largely by CMV exposure. Most TCR sequences were seen in very few donors, while some public TCRs were found in many individuals. In a later analysis, about 17,000 TCR beta sequences were associated with specific HLA alleles at a false discovery rate of 0.05. In a later analysis, TCR association rates were found to vary across HLA loci, with the most associated TCRs seen for DRB1 alleles and the fewest for HLA-C alleles. The cohort was sequenced for TCR beta chains only, and without alpha or paired-chain data the features that could be detected were limited.

The cohort consisted of 670 or so healthy bone marrow donors. At the time of sampling, all cohort members were nominally healthy, though unrecorded immune exposures were likely present. The donor was CMV seronegative and was included in the group of around 320 seronegative cohort members. A peripheral blood sample was provided by each donor, and peripheral blood mononuclear cells were used for TCR beta sequencing. Genomic DNA extraction from the blood cell samples was performed with the Qiagen DNeasy Blood Extraction Kit. The sequencing input was PBMCs. The TCR sequence derives from a woman aged 35 to 49 in good health and CMV-seronegative. This sequence uses TRBV18 and TRBJ1-1, with 7 central nucleotides matching TRBD1. The DNA sequence is as follows: TGTGCCAGCTCACCAATGACAGGGCTCACTGAAGCTTTCTTT. Its translation reads: CASSPMTGLTEAFF.